These 14 T cell receptor beta chains were sequenced from one sample in a study of cytomegalovirus exposure and HLA in healthy donors. Clones were read by immunoSEQ multiplex PCR, and TCRdb kept only the in-frame ones, dropping some. The sample yields under 100,000 clones, about 96% seen once. Input material: PBMCs. Receptor source: a man younger than 35 in good health and CMV-seronegative.

The gene calls are TRBV7-2 and TRBJ1-5, with D possibly TRBD1 on 6 matching bases. This CDR3 has 15 amino acids. Deletions cut 1 base from V and 4 bases from J, with 11 bases between. The germline gives CDR1 SGHTA, CDR2 FQGNSA. The CDR3 spells CASSLGPDRNQPQHF. The CDR3 coding sequence is TGTGCCAGCAGCTTAGGACCCGACAGGAATCAGCCCCAGCATTTT.

The genes are TRBV28 and TRBJ1-5; D is undetermined. This CDR3 spans 13 amino acids. CDR1 MDHEN and CDR2 SYDVKM come from the germline V gene. V was clipped by 8 bases and J by 0 bases, with 8 bases between them. The CDR3 DNA reads as TGTGCCAGCGACTTGGTTAGCAATCAGCCCCAGCATTTT. It translates to CASDLVSNQPQHF.

This clone came up once. The rearrangement uses TRBV21-1 and TRBJ2-7; the table names TRBD1, a call not compared with the DNA. TRBV21-1 is a recognized pseudogene. The CDR3 contains 17 residues. This CDR3 reads CASSNPKGTGVNYEQYV. DNA for the CDR3: TGTGCCAGCAGCAATCCGAAAGGGACAGGGGTGAACTACGAGCAGTACGTC.

This sequence joins TRBV5-1 and TRBJ2-7; TRBD2 aligns across 11 bases. J gave up 1 base and V 6 bases, and 9 bases lay outside the gene matches. The CDR3 has 16 residues. In germline, CDR1 is SGHRS, CDR2 YFSETQ. CDR3 loop: CASTQLGTSGSYEQYF. In DNA, the CDR3 is TGCGCCAGCACCCAACTCGGGACTAGCGGATCCTACGAGCAGTACTTC.

The rearrangement uses TRBV12-5 and TRBJ2-7, with a possible D match to TRBD2 (6 bases). The CDR3 has 16 amino acids. The V end lost 0 bases, the J end lost 3 bases, and 15 bases lay between the germline ends. The V gene's germline CDR1 is LGHNT and CDR2 FRNRAP. In DNA form, the CDR3 reads TGTGCTAGTGGTTTGGTTGTATCGCGGGACCGCTACGAGCAGTACGTC. It specifies CASGLVVSRDRYEQYV.

The CDR3: CASIHSGGATGELFF. The CDR3 DNA is TGTGCCAGTATCCATAGCGGGGGAGCCACCGGGGAGCTGTTTTTT. The chain recombines TRBV19 with TRBJ2-2; 9 bases agree with TRBD2. Germline lookup yields CDR1 LNHDA and CDR2 SQIVND (reference sequence). This CDR3 region has 15 residues. After removal of 7 bases from V and 4 bases from J, the junction contained 7 bases not matched to a gene.

The V and J genes are TRBV11-2 and TRBJ2-1; 8 positions agree with TRBD2. The CDR3 spans 16 residues. Trimming took 2 bases from V and 3 from J; bases not matched to a gene: 6. Germline V CDR1 and CDR2: SGHAT, FQNNGV. CDR3 protein: CASSLSSGAGYNEQFF. CDR3 bases: TGTGCCAGCAGCTTAAGTAGCGGGGCCGGCTACAATGAGCAGTTCTTC.

The chain has TRBV2 and TRBJ1-1, with a weak D call TRBD1 (6 bases). V was clipped by 2 bases and J by 3 bases, with 13 bases between them. The length of the CDR3 is 15 residues. Germline CDR1 and CDR2: SNHLY and FYNNEI. CDR3 amino acids: CASSEFFAGDTEAFF. CDR3 DNA sequence: TGTGCCAGCAGTGAATTCTTTGCAGGGGACACTGAAGCTTTCTTT.

V is TRBV29-1 and J is TRBJ1-1; 7 bases line up with TRBD1. Trimming at V came to 0 bases and at J to 5 bases, leaving 15 bases not matched to a gene. Per the germline V gene, CDR1 is SQVTM and CDR2 is ANQGSEA. The CDR3 loop spans 17 amino acids. CDR3 loop: CSVEEPYRGGEGTEAFF. In nucleotides, the CDR3 is TGCAGCGTTGAAGAGCCCTACAGGGGAGGAGAAGGGACTGAAGCTTTCTTT.

This rearrangement joins TRBV5-1 to TRBJ1-1; D is undetermined. CDR3 length: 15 amino acids. Trimming removed 2 bases at V and 3 bases at J, with 14 bases between. Germline V gives CDR1 SGHRS, CDR2 YFSETQ. In DNA form, the CDR3 reads TGCGCCAGCAGCTTTTCCGGGAGTAGGTACACTGAAGCTTTCTTT. Translating gives CASSFSGSRYTEAFF. Looking up the rest from reference TRBV5-1 and TRBJ1-1 gives the full variable domain: KAGVTQTPRYLIKTRGQQVTLSCSPISGHRSVSWYQQTPGQGLQFLFEYFSETQRNKGNFPGRFSGRQFSNSRSEMNVSTLELGDSALYLCASSFSGSRYTEAFFGQGTRLTVV.

This chain links TRBV19 with TRBJ2-6; 8 bases fit TRBD1. The length of the CDR3 is 18 residues. The V segment lost 7 bases and the J segment 0 bases; nucleotides outside the gene matches: 11. CDR1 is LNHDA, CDR2 SQIVND, per germline (reference sequence). The CDR3 nucleotides are TGTGCCAGTATCACCACGGGACAGGCGGACTCTGGGGCCAACGTCCTGACTTTC. This translates into CASITTGQADSGANVLTF.

The rearrangement links TRBV19 to TRBJ2-1; 9 positions match TRBD2. V dropped 8 bases and J dropped 5; count of bases not matched to a gene: 4. Germline V CDR1 and CDR2: LNHDA, SQIVND (reference sequence). The CDR3 is 13 amino acids. In DNA, the CDR3 is TGTGCCAGTGGTAGACTAGCGGACAATGAGCAGTTCTTC. It translates to CASGRLADNEQFF.

The J gene is TRBJ1-1, the V gene TRBV5-5, with D perhaps TRBD1 (5 bases). V dropped 0 bases and J dropped 4 bases, with 13 bases sitting between them. The CDR3 is made up of 15 amino acids. CDR1 SGHKS and CDR2 YYEKEE come from the germline V gene (reference sequence). The CDR3 loop is CASSLGGGVGTEAFF. CDR3 sequence (DNA): TGTGCCAGCAGCTTGGGGGGGGGAGTGGGCACTGAAGCTTTCTTT.

The J gene is TRBJ1-2, the V gene TRBV28; 7 nucleotides line up with TRBD1. Trimming at V came to 2 bases and at J to 7 bases, leaving 19 bases not matched to a gene. Per the germline V gene, CDR1 is MDHEN and CDR2 is SYDVKM. This CDR3 comprises 18 residues. CDR3 sequence reads: CASSLIPLKDYRGSGYTF. DNA of the CDR3: TGTGCCAGCAGTTTAATCCCCCTGAAGGACTACAGGGGCTCTGGCTACACCTTC.